This T cell receptor beta chain is drawn from a study of radiotherapy plus CTLA-4 blockade in lung cancer. Across the whole study: Patients showed objective responses in 18% of cases and disease control in under 40%.

Data came from immunoSEQ multiplex PCR; TCRdb stores just in-frame clones and leaves some out. The data hold about 49,000 clones, with more than 70% observed a single time. Trimming removed 5 bases from V and 7 bases from J; junction bases left unmatched: 6. This CDR3 contains 15 residues. CDR1 and CDR2 from the germline V gene are MNHNY and SVGAGI (reference sequence). Study conclusions and caveats: Dynamics of early blood T cell clones, together with interferon-beta, were reportedly the best predictors of response. Researchers report tumor-derived TCR clones expanding in blood after radiotherapy plus ipilimumab.

As to this clone: Its antigen is as yet unknown.

Those with chemo-refractory metastatic non-small-cell lung cancer were treated with focal radiation combined with CTLA-4 blockade using ipilimumab. Here the sequenced sample was peripheral blood, taken from a patient treated with radiotherapy plus ipilimumab. This receptor was obtained from a human donor with non-small cell lung cancer whose response to radiotherapy plus ipilimumab could not be evaluated. The chain has TRBV6-6 and TRBJ1-4, with 11 nucleotides matching TRBD1. CDR3 loop: CASSLGGTGGEKLFF. The DNA of the CDR3 is TGTGCCAGCAGTCTCGGAGGGACAGGGGGTGAAAAACTGTTTTTT.